This TCR beta chain was captured by sequencing in a study of regulatory T cells in long-lasting Graves disease. iRepertoire HTBI primers and Arm-PCR of CDR3 regions built TCR beta libraries. TCRdb re-called the multiplex PCR reads through MiXCR, storing one row per CDR3 protein. Here the sample spans around 460,000 distinct CDR3 sequences, approximately 21% being singletons. The time point: persistent/refractory GD, antithyroid drugs over 5 years with positive TRAb. With RNA extracted from PBMCs as input, the TCR library was made. V lost 6 bases and J lost 8, with 31 bases in between. The CDR3 has 18 amino acids. CDR1 LNHDA and CDR2 SQIVND come from the germline V gene (reference sequence). On this clonotype: What it binds is not known.

Study-level points and caveats: Under persistent disease, TRBV28, TRBJ1-2 and TRBJ2-5 were used preferentially.

The clonotype originates from a female donor with Graves disease. The material sequenced was peripheral blood mononuclear cells (PBMCs), taken when the disease was refractory, from a patient treated with antithyroid drugs. The chain is built from TRBV19 and TRBJ1-2; D perhaps matches TRBD1 (6 bases). DNA for the CDR3: TGTGCCAGTAGCCCACTGGATTGGGGGGCCCTTAGGAGTAGAGGCTACACCTTC. The encoded protein is CASSPLDWGALRSRGYTF.